The 12 T cell receptor beta chains below were found in one sample sequenced in a study of blood T cells in healthy people across ages. For the second PCR, which ran for roughly 6 to 11 cycles, a sample-barcoded 5' primer and a J-beta primer mix were used. TCRdb re-called the 5' RACE reads with MiXCR, one entry per CDR3 protein. The sample records 1.8 million or so distinct CDR3 sequences, approximately 40% being singletons. The specimen sequenced was blood. Receptors originate from a human donor in good health.

This clonotype appeared a few times. This sequence joins TRBV12-3 or TRBV12-4 and TRBJ2-3, with D unresolved. The V gene lost 5 bases and the J gene lost 2 bases, with 20 bases spanning the gap. The CDR3 is 17 amino acids. In DNA, the CDR3 is TGTGCCAGCAGTCCCACGGGTCGCAACTTTGTCACAGATACGCAGTATTTT. It encodes CASSPTGRNFVTDTQYF.

The sample holds a few counts of this clonotype. This chain connects TRBV7-2 to TRBJ2-4, with D perhaps TRBD1 (6 bases). CDR1 and CDR2 (germline): SGHTA, FQGNSA. This CDR3 region has 15 residues. The V end was cut by 5 bases, the J end by 3 bases, with 14 bases between. The CDR3 region has the DNA TGTGCCAGCAGCCCAGAACCAGGGGTCAAAAACATTCAGTACTTC. Amino acids: CASSPEPGVKNIQYF.

This clonotype has more than one count but fewer than ten. The chain carries TRBV5-1 and TRBJ2-3, with TRBD2 identical over 10 bases. V was clipped by 4 bases and J by 0 bases; unmatched bases: 17. The CDR3 extends over 20 amino acids. CDR1 SGHRS and CDR2 YFSETQ come from the germline V gene. The CDR3 region has the DNA TGCGCCAGCAGCCCCTTTTCGGCAGCGGGGGGGTCGAGGAGCACAGATACGCAGTATTTT. Translating gives CASSPFSAAGGSRSTDTQYF. Full variable domain (outside the CDR3, taken from reference TRBV5-1 and TRBJ2-3): KAGVTQTPRYLIKTRGQQVTLSCSPISGHRSVSWYQQTPGQGLQFLFEYFSETQRNKGNFPGRFSGRQFSNSRSEMNVSTLELGDSALYLCASSPFSAAGGSRSTDTQYFGPGTRLTVL.

The chain couples TRBV4-1 to TRBJ1-1; maybe TRBD1 (5 bases). CDR3 length: 16 residues. The germline V gene encodes CDR1 MGHRA and CDR2 YSYEKL. The ends were cut back, 1 base at V and 1 base at J, with 13 bases in the middle. The CDR3 here is CASSQVEGLPNTEAFF. The CDR3 DNA follows: TGCGCCAGCAGCCAAGTGGAGGGGCTACCGAACACTGAAGCTTTCTTT.

This chain connects TRBV12-3 or TRBV12-4 to TRBJ1-5, with D uncertain. The CDR3 covers 15 residues. The V end was cut by 2 bases, the J end by 2 bases, with 10 bases between. In DNA form, the CDR3 reads TGTGCCAGCAGTTTATCGGGTTTGGGCAATCAGCCCCAGCATTTT. Its protein is CASSLSGLGNQPQHF.

J is TRBJ1-6 and V is TRBV20-1, with a weak D call TRBD1 (5 bases). Germline V CDR1 and CDR2: DFQATT, SNEGSKA (reference sequence). This CDR3 is built from 13 residues. Trimming stripped 3 bases from V and 7 bases from J, with 10 bases between. The chain's CDR3 is CSASPGPNSPLHF. CDR3 DNA: TGCAGTGCTAGTCCAGGGCCAAATTCACCCCTCCACTTT.

This clonotype was recorded many times. The chain carries TRBV6-6 and TRBJ2-4, with 8 nucleotides matching TRBD2. The CDR3 contains 16 residues. In germline, CDR1 is MNHNY, CDR2 SVGAGI (reference sequence). Trimming took 4 bases from V and 0 from J; bases not matched to a gene: 5. The CDR3 nucleotides read TGTGCCAGCAGTTCCGGGAGGGCGCTAGCCAAAAACATTCAGTACTTC. This encodes CASSSGRALAKNIQYF.

This clonotype was seen a handful of times. The CDR3 bases are TGTGCCAGCAGCCCTCAGGAGGCTACGCAGTATTTT. Protein product: CASSPQEATQYF. The chain uses TRBV7-9 and TRBJ2-3, with D possibly TRBD2 on 5 matching bases. V lost 5 bases to trimming and J lost 8 bases, with 11 bases between them. Germline lookup yields CDR1 SEHNR and CDR2 FQNEAQ (reference sequence). The CDR3 length is 12 residues.

The chain uses TRBV2 and TRBJ2-1; 7 bases align to TRBD1. This CDR3 has 14 residues. Germline CDR1 SNHLY, CDR2 FYNNEI. The ends lost 5 bases at V and 4 bases at J; junction bases unmatched: 5. For the CDR3, the DNA is TGTGCCAGCAGTTGGGACAGCGAGTACAATGAGCAGTTCTTC. Translating gives CASSWDSEYNEQFF.

This clonotype was seen only a few times. The V gene is TRBV28, the J gene TRBJ1-3; TRBD1 aligns across 7 bases. The trim removed 11 bases at V and 0 bases at J, leaving 10 bases unmatched. Germline-derived CDR1 and CDR2 are MDHEN and SYDVKM. The CDR3 contains 15 residues. The CDR3 sequence is CAAHPWDSSGNTIYF. The CDR3 DNA is TGTGCCGCGCACCCGTGGGACAGCTCTGGAAACACCATATATTTT.

The gene calls are TRBV29-1 and TRBJ2-5; 8 bases line up with TRBD2. Per the germline V gene, CDR1 is SQVTM and CDR2 is ANQGSEA. J lost 4 bases, V lost 5 bases, and 12 bases had no gene match. This CDR3 region has 15 residues. CDR3: CSVSRGGPIRETQYF. The CDR3 nucleotides read TGCAGCGTTAGTCGCGGGGGGCCGATTAGAGAGACCCAGTACTTC. Full variable domain (missing parts from reference TRBV29-1 and TRBJ2-5): SAVISQKPSRDICQRGTSLTIQCQVDSQVTMMFWYRQQPGQSLTLIATANQGSEATYESGFVIDKFPISRPNLTFSTLTVSNMSPEDSSIYLCSVSRGGPIRETQYFGPGTRLLVL.

This clonotype has just one count. The chain combines TRBV20-1 with TRBJ1-5, with D possibly matching TRBD1 (5 bases). Trimming pared 3 bases from V and 1 base from J, leaving 10 bases between. Germline CDR1 and CDR2: DFQATT and SNEGSKA (reference sequence). This CDR3 region has 14 residues. The CDR3 coding sequence is TGCAGTGCTAGTGGGGGAGGAAGCAATCAGCCCCAGCATTTT. Translating gives CSASGGGSNQPQHF.